The rows below give T cell receptor beta chains drawn from one sample of a study of T cell responses to AZD1222 COVID-19 vaccine. The data were produced by immunoSEQ multiplex PCR, yet TCRdb's version contains in-frame clones alone and is incomplete. The sample lists some 140,000 clones, over 80% occurring once. The source material was peripheral blood, sampled 28 days after the second AZD1222 dose. The receptor set was obtained from an adult who received the AZD1222 COVID-19 vaccine. Both conserved end residues are part of each CDR3. Fields, in order: D gene, clone size, V gene, J gene, CDR3 protein. The D gene is left open where the match is weak. Size tells how often a clone was seen (once, few, many) or the class of an expanded clone, and some rows leave it out.

>-|once|TRBV30|TRBJ1-4
CACSRRQSLNEKLFF
>-|-|TRBV28|TRBJ1-1
CASSPFGGRGKHNTEAFF
>-|-|TRBV18|TRBJ1-2
CASSPNTGTVKTYGYTF
>-|-|TRBV6-5|TRBJ2-3
CASSYEGTDTQYF
>-|-|TRBV10-3|TRBJ1-2
CASRTETYDGYTF
>-|-|TRBV7-8|TRBJ1-2
CASSPPDGPYYGYTF
>-|once|TRBV14|TRBJ1-2
CASSPTGGANYGYTF
>-|-|TRBV7-9|TRBJ1-6
CASSQPPGRLNSPLHF
>-|-|TRBV20-1|TRBJ1-2
CSASSAGMGGYTF
>TRBD2|-|TRBV7-6|TRBJ2-7
CASSLVPGSGLAEQYF
>-|-|TRBV3-1/TRBV3-2|TRBJ1-1
CASSQDPQSEAFF
>-|once|TRBV30|TRBJ1-2
CAGPSGHGYTF
>TRBD2|-|TRBV7-6|TRBJ2-1
CASSFLAGGRLGNEQFF
>TRBD1|-|TRBV18|TRBJ2-2
CASSFTGGFGTGELFF
>-|-|TRBV18|TRBJ2-2
CASSPRGELFF
>-|-|TRBV19|TRBJ1-5
CASSMTVTSNQPQHF
>-|-|TRBV2|TRBJ1-3
CASSQVAFPSGNTIYF
>-|-|TRBV15|TRBJ2-1
CATSRSRRLLDEQFF
>TRBD1|-|TRBV7-9|TRBJ1-1
CASTHLQGAWLNTEAFF
>-|-|TRBV27|TRBJ1-2
CASSFGIGGWGYTF
>-|-|TRBV7-7|TRBJ2-1
CASSLGGGYNEQFF
>TRBD1|-|TRBV30|TRBJ1-2
CAWRTGGVNGYTF
>TRBD1|-|TRBV5-1|TRBJ1-2
CASSSTGDGYTF
>-|-|TRBV5-5|TRBJ2-5
CASSQYWGEETQYF
>-|-|TRBV29-1|TRBJ2-7
CSVEDGAYEQYF
>-|-|TRBV19|TRBJ2-7
CASSSGYEQYF
>-|-|TRBV24-1|TRBJ2-1
CATSDDRVPLIF
>-|few|TRBV6-5|TRBJ2-7
CASSYSIAGASGEQYF
>-|-|TRBV2|TRBJ2-3
CASSDYGVMRRMETQYF
>-|-|TRBV3-1/TRBV3-2|TRBJ2-5
CASSQAGEEETQYF
>TRBD1|-|TRBV7-2|TRBJ1-3
CASSPQGSSGNTIYF
>TRBD1|-|TRBV19|TRBJ2-7
CATTLGGQATYEQYF
>TRBD1|-|TRBV6-1|TRBJ1-2
CASSPTRTGGYTF
>TRBD1|-|TRBV11-2|TRBJ1-1
CASSDRGRASTEAFF
>-|-|TRBV7-2|TRBJ2-5
CASSLVGMGETQYF
>-|-|TRBV2|TRBJ1-4
CASRRTVPRRDEKLFF
>-|-|TRBV29-1|TRBJ2-2
CSSRDSGGDTGELFF
>-|-|TRBV5-8|TRBJ1-4
CASSLVQKLFF
>-|-|TRBV2|TRBJ1-4
CASSVRRKGLNEKLFF
>TRBD1|-|TRBV5-1|TRBJ2-5
CASSSGGQGIGETQYF
>TRBD2|-|TRBV4-2|TRBJ2-7
CASSPRAGDYEQYF
>-|-|TRBV6-5|TRBJ1-6
CAGRQRWANSPLHF
>-|-|TRBV19|TRBJ1-2
CASNHIGGMLGYTF
>-|-|TRBV7-2|TRBJ1-2
CASSFGHKTGYTF
>TRBD1|-|TRBV6-5|TRBJ1-6
CASSYSPGQGFPLHF
>-|-|TRBV4-1|TRBJ1-2
CASSQGWWAPSYTF
>-|-|TRBV7-2|TRBJ2-7
CASSLEGVSWQYF
>TRBD1|-|TRBV30|TRBJ2-5
CAWRPGQGRRETQYF
>TRBD2|-|TRBV19|TRBJ2-2
CASSMAGVFGELFF